The 17 T cell receptor beta chains listed next were all sequenced from one sample in a study of cytomegalovirus exposure and HLA in healthy donors. Sequenced by immunoSEQ multiplex PCR; TCRdb stores in-frame clones only, minus some. This sample yields some 200,000 clones, of which 75% to 85% are seen a single time; under 15% belongs to the top ten. Sequenced sample: PBMCs. The origin of the receptors is a woman in her 30s in good health and CMV-seropositive.

A note on this clone: An end of the junction differs from the germline gene, which may be a read error. The V and J genes are TRBV7-7 and TRBJ2-7; possible D gene TRBD2, 5 bases. The CDR3 is 13 amino acids. The V gene's germline CDR1 is SSHAT and CDR2 FNYEAQ (reference sequence). The chain's CDR3 is CASSLVGEGEQYF. CDR3 bases: TGTGCTAGCAGCTTAGTGGGAGAAGGAGAGCAGTACTTC.

This sequence joins TRBV7-8 and TRBJ2-2; no firm D call. Germline CDR1 SGHVS, CDR2 FQNEAQ. The ends were cut back, 0 bases at V and 5 bases at J, with 4 bases in the middle. The CDR3 length is 13 residues. The CDR3 DNA reads as TGTGCCAGCAGCTTAGCCTTTACCGGGGAGCTGTTTTTT. As protein: CASSLAFTGELFF.

V is TRBV11-2 and J is TRBJ2-7, with TRBD1 matching 7 bases. Germline V gene lookup returns CDR1 SGHAT and CDR2 FQNNGV. V dropped 6 bases and J dropped 2; count of bases not matched to a gene: 4. This CDR3 spans 13 amino acids. For the CDR3, the DNA is TGTGCCAGCAGAACGGGACAGACCTACGAGCAGTACTTC. Translation gives CASRTGQTYEQYF.

This rearrangement joins TRBV11-2 to TRBJ2-7; 8 positions agree with TRBD1. Germline V gene lookup returns CDR1 SGHAT and CDR2 FQNNGV. The V gene end was trimmed by 8 bases and the J gene end by 0 bases; junction bases not matched to a gene: 6. The CDR3 is 14 amino acids. CDR3 nucleotides: TGTGCCAGCGGCCGGGACAGGAGCTCCTACGAGCAGTACTTC. It codes for CASGRDRSSYEQYF.

The V call is TRBV5-1, the J call TRBJ1-1; no firm D call. The CDR3 is 14 amino acids. V shed 2 bases and J shed 8 bases, with 16 bases lying between them. Germline CDR1 and CDR2: SGHRS and YFSETQ. The CDR3, as DNA: TGCGCCAGCAGCTTAATGGACGGGAGCCAAGAAGCTTTCTTT. This encodes CASSLMDGSQEAFF.

This chain connects TRBV6-1 to TRBJ2-7, with D possibly matching TRBD2 (5 bases). The V and J ends lost 6 bases and 3 bases respectively, with 15 bases between them. CDR1 is MNHNS and CDR2 is SASEGT in the germline V gene. The CDR3 is 14 residues long. The CDR3 protein is CASRIGGSIYEQYF. The DNA for the CDR3 is TGTGCCAGCAGAATCGGAGGCAGCATCTACGAGCAGTACTTC.

This CDR3 reads CASSSSGRGGGDTQYF. The CDR3 bases are TGCGCCAGCAGCTCCAGCGGGAGGGGGGGAGGAGATACGCAGTATTTT. The chain combines TRBV5-1 with TRBJ2-3, with 10 bases lining up with TRBD2. The trim removed 3 bases at V and 5 bases at J, leaving 9 bases unmatched. Germline assignment: CDR1 SGHRS and CDR2 YFSETQ. The CDR3 runs to 16 residues. Full variable domain (missing parts from reference TRBV5-1 and TRBJ2-3): KAGVTQTPRYLIKTRGQQVTLSCSPISGHRSVSWYQQTPGQGLQFLFEYFSETQRNKGNFPGRFSGRQFSNSRSEMNVSTLELGDSALYLCASSSSGRGGGDTQYFGPGTRLTVL.

The chain has TRBV6-5 and TRBJ2-1, with no clear D. V dropped 4 bases and J dropped 9 bases, with 7 bases sitting between them. Looked up from germline, CDR1 is MNHEY and CDR2 is SVGAGI. The CDR3 sequence is 11 residues long. CDR3 DNA sequence: TGTGCCAGCAGTTTTATGTCTGAGCAGTTCTTC. This gives the protein CASSFMSEQFF.

This clone has just one count. The CDR3: CASSYGQGYEQYF. CDR3 coding DNA: TGTGCCAGCAGCTACGGACAGGGCTACGAGCAGTACTTC. The chain carries TRBV11-3 and TRBJ2-7, with 8 bases aligning to TRBD1. The CDR3 contains 13 residues. Trimming cost V 4 bases and J 3 bases; bases outside gene matches: 2. Germline V gene lookup returns CDR1 SGHNT and CDR2 YENEEA.

The genes are TRBV9 and TRBJ2-5; TRBD2 agrees at 10 bases. In germline, CDR1 is SGDLS, CDR2 YYNGEE. V shed 1 base, J shed 0 bases, and the junction held 3 bases outside the gene matches. This CDR3 comprises 16 residues. The CDR3 loop reads CASSVSGRGYQETQYF. The CDR3 DNA reads TGTGCCAGCAGCGTAAGCGGGAGGGGGTACCAAGAGACCCAGTACTTC.

This rearrangement joins TRBV6-5 to TRBJ1-1, with 9 bases aligning to TRBD1. V was pared by 5 bases and J by 6 bases, with 7 bases of the junction left unmatched. The CDR3 loop spans 14 amino acids. Germline CDR1 reads MNHEY; CDR2 reads SVGAGI. This CDR3 is CASSPRDRDSEAFF. For the CDR3, the DNA is TGTGCCAGCAGTCCCCGGGACAGGGACTCTGAAGCTTTCTTT.

The chain recombines TRBV28 with TRBJ1-1; D may be TRBD1 (5 bases). The ends were cut back, 3 bases at V and 4 bases at J, with 12 bases in the middle. CDR1 MDHEN and CDR2 SYDVKM come from the germline V gene. CDR3 length: 14 residues. The CDR3 loop is CASSLPQGFTEAFF. CDR3 nucleotide sequence: TGTGCCAGCAGTTTGCCCCAGGGTTTCACTGAAGCTTTCTTT.

This chain connects TRBV5-6 to TRBJ1-5; TRBD1 matches 9 bases. V was pared by 3 bases and J by 8 bases, with 3 bases of the junction left unmatched. Per the germline V gene, CDR1 is SGHDT and CDR2 is YYEEEE. The CDR3 contains 13 residues. CDR3: CASSWDRDEPQHF. CDR3 DNA: TGTGCCAGCAGCTGGGACAGGGATGAGCCCCAGCATTTT.

Details on this clone: At one boundary the junction diverges from the germline segment, which might be a read error. CDR3 in DNA: TGTGCTAGCAGCTTGGCGGTAAACTCCTACAATGAGCAGTTCTTC. Residues: CASSLAVNSYNEQFF. The chain joins TRBV7-7 to TRBJ2-1, with D uncertain. CDR1 SSHAT and CDR2 FNYEAQ come from the germline V gene (reference sequence). CDR3 size: 15 residues. Full variable domain (outside the CDR3, taken from reference TRBV7-7 and TRBJ2-1): GAGVSQSPRYKVTKRGQDVTLRCDPISSHATLYWYQQALGQGPEFLTYFNYEAQPDKSGLPSDRFSAERPEGSISTLTIQRTEQRDSAMYRCASSLAVNSYNEQFFGPGTRLTVL.

The table lists this clone with a count of one. This chain uses TRBV27 with TRBJ2-1, with 7 bases identical to TRBD1. The germline gives CDR1 MNHEY, CDR2 SMNVEV (reference sequence). Losses at the gene ends were 2 bases for V and 0 bases for J; bases not matched to a gene: 7. The CDR3 runs to 17 residues. CDR3 in amino acids: CASSLRRGYSSYNEQFF. The CDR3 region has the DNA TGTGCCAGCAGTTTACGCAGGGGGTACAGCTCCTACAATGAGCAGTTCTTC.

The CDR3 bases are TGTGCCAGCAGACCACAGGGATTCGTCACAGATACGCAGTATTTT. Translation: CASRPQGFVTDTQYF. The rearrangement links TRBV7-8 to TRBJ2-3, with a possible D match to TRBD1 (6 bases). Between the trimmed V and J ends, which lost 6 bases and 2 bases, there was a span of 15 bases. The CDR3 runs 15 residues. CDR1 is SGHVS and CDR2 is FQNEAQ in the germline V gene.

This sequence joins TRBV2 and TRBJ2-7; 14 nucleotides agree with TRBD2. The germline CDR1 and CDR2 sequences are SNHLY and FYNNEI. V gave up 6 bases and J gave up 5 bases; unmatched junction bases: 3. The CDR3 loop spans 14 amino acids. CDR3 DNA sequence: TGTGCCAGCAGAGGACTAGCGGGAGGAGACGAGCAGTACTTC. This gives the protein CASRGLAGGDEQYF.